This T cell receptor beta chain was observed in a study of shared clonotypes between healthy human individuals (TCRdb year 2020). For the study in its entirety: The cohort included three men and a couple of women between 18 and 49 years of age. Per donor, three plates each were used for CD4 naive and CD4 memory, two for CD8 naive, and one for CD8 memory. The study deeply sequenced blood TCR repertoires of about five healthy adults to estimate repertoire size and the extent of clonotype sharing between individuals. Libraries were prepared and TCR repertoires were sequenced by different laboratories using diverse techniques, in order to increase sequencing depth and limit assay-specific biases. Each donor's leukapheresis produced roughly between roughly 0.85 and 9 billion PBMCs. Broader findings and caveats from the paper: Larger estimated clonotype richness was generally found for naive subsets than for memory subsets. Because the study included only a small number of donors, the genetic and exposure-history diversity represented was limited. Compared with non-shared clonotypes, the clonotypes found in all four sorted-subset donors had higher generation probabilities. When a few donors were compared, the shared fraction of clonotypes was about 5% for naive CD4, 3% to 4% for naive CD8, roughly 2.5% for memory CD4, and 0.35% to 0.5% for memory CD8. Incomplete sequencing was indicated by rarefaction of sorted-subset datasets, despite the large sequencing depth. Sampling was restricted to blood, and TCR repertoires in tissue are likely to differ from TCR repertoires in blood. Pairwise subsampling led to the expectation that sequencing depth would affect the degree of clonotype sharing among donors.

V lost 3 bases and J lost 9 bases, and the count of bases not matched to a germline gene is 9. The CDR3 holds 14 amino acids from the cysteine to the phenylalanine. Only the CDR3 part of the read is kept: 42 bases, read in frame from the first base. From the germline V gene, CDR1 is KGHSH and CDR2 is LQKENI. Using the deep immunoSEQ assay, TCR CDR3 regions were amplified from genomic DNA by multiplex PCR. For each cell subset, the extracted genomic DNA was distributed evenly across all wells of several immunoSEQ 96-well plates, and each plate served as one replicate. For sorted subsets, about 200 ng genomic DNA, equal to some 30,000 T cell genomes, was loaded into each replicate PCR. Purified libraries were measured with a Qubit 3.0 fluorometer, size-checked on a Bioanalyzer 2100, and measured again with the KAPA Library Quantification kit. Every immunoSEQ 96-well plate was sequenced on a separate single-read 150-cycle Illumina NextSeq 550 flow cell. On the authors' methods: The immunoSEQ output contained only junctional sequences without quality scores, so filtering could not match that applied to full-length reads. Sequences were annotated with PyIR, a Python wrapper for IgBLAST v1.9, and V/J genes and CDR3 were assigned using IMGT germline references. Reads with weak V/J assignments (E-value above 1e-6), missing CDR3, stop codons, out-of-frame junctions, or ambiguous translated residues were removed. V3J clonotypes were defined as sequences sharing the same inferred V gene, J gene, and CDR3 amino acid sequence. The percentage overlap between two repertoires was calculated by dividing the number of shared unique clonotypes by the size of the smaller repertoire. Repertoire richness was assessed with RTK rarefaction, the Chao1 estimator, and Recon v2.1 estimates of unobserved clonotypes. Generation probabilities were computed with OLGA for all TCRbeta clonotypes obtained by the gDNA method from several donors. As stored in TCRdb, this immuneACCESS dataset retains in-frame rearrangements with V and J assigned. A fraction of the clones does not appear; measured against another copy, unresolved V genes explain less than half of the discrepancy, and the remainder lacks a known reason. The V and J calls and clone size are taken from that table; D and trimming were inferred from the DNA. This sample holds about 960,000 clones; around 80% were observed only once. Approximately 1.5% of the sample is taken by the ten largest.

Notes on this clone: Its binding antigen is unknown. Per-nucleotide qualities are absent, and no much larger clonotype sits a single base away.

Donors were healthy HIV-negative adults with no recently reported acute infections or vaccinations. Every donor was a Caucasian adult residing in Nashville, Tennessee, USA. Magnetic negative selection was used to enrich CD4+ T cells, after which naive cells were positively selected on CD45RA and the negative fraction became the memory subset. Blood was collected by leukapheresis, and PBMCs were isolated by Ficoll-Histopaque density gradient centrifugation and then cryopreserved in liquid nitrogen vapor phase. Analytical flow cytometry was used to check the purity and quantity of each magnetically sorted T cell population. Each sorted fraction had its genomic DNA isolated and then quantified by UV absorbance on a Nanodrop 2000c.

The source of this sequence is a man between 18 and 29 years old in good health. Recombination linked TRBV18 to TRBJ2-7; a stretch of 9 junction bases matches TRBD2. The sequencing sample was made of memory CD4+ T cells sorted from blood. Read against the paper, the sample's cell subset or site label means: CD45RA-negative fraction. The DNA reads TGTGCCAGCTCACCGGATAGCGGGAGCTCGGGGCAGTACTTC. The translation is CASSPDSGSSGQYF. Where the CDR3 stops, the reference TRBV18 and TRBJ2-7 genes take over; the full variable domain is NAGVMQNPRHLVRRRGQEARLRCSPMKGHSHVYWYRQLPEEGLKFMVYLQKENIIDESGMPKERFSAEFPKEGPSILRIQQVVRGDSAAYFCASSPDSGSSGQYFGPGTRLTVT.